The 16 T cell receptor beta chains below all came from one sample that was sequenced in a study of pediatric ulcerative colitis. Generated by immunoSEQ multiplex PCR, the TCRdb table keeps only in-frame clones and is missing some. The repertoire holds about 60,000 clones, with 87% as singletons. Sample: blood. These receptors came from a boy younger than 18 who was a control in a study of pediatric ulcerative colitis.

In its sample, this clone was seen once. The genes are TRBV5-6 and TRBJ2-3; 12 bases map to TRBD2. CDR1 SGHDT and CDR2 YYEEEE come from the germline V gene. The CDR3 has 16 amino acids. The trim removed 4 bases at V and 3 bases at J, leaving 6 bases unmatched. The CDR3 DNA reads TGTGCCAGCAGCCCCTTGACTAGCGGGGGTACAGATACGCAGTATTTT. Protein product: CASSPLTSGGTDTQYF.

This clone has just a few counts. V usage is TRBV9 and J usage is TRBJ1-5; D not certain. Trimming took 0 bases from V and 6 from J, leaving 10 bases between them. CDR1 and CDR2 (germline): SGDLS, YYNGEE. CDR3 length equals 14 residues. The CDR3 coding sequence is TGTGCCAGCAGCGTAGATAGGGCCGGTCAGCCCCAGCATTTT. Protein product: CASSVDRAGQPQHF.

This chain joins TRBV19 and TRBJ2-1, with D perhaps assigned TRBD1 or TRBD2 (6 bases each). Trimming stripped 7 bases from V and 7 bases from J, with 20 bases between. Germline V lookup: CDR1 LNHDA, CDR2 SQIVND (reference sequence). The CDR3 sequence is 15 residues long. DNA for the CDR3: TGTGCCAGTAAGGGGAGGAGGGGGGCCATTAATGAGCAGTTCTTC. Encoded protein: CASKGRRGAINEQFF.

CDR3 sequence: CASSLSIRGNQPQHF. The CDR3 region has the DNA TGTGCCAGCAGCTTGAGTATTAGGGGGAATCAGCCCCAGCATTTT. The rearrangement uses TRBV5-6 and TRBJ1-5, with D tentatively TRBD1 (6 bases). V was trimmed by 1 base and J by 4 bases, leaving 12 bases between them. The germline V gene has CDR1 SGHDT and CDR2 YYEEEE. The CDR3 runs to 15 residues.

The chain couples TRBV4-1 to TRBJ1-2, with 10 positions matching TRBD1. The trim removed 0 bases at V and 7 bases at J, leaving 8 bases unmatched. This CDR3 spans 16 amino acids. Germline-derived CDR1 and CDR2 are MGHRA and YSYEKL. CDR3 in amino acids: CASSQDPGQGLTGYTF. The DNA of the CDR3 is TGCGCCAGCAGCCAAGATCCGGGACAGGGGTTGACTGGCTACACCTTC.

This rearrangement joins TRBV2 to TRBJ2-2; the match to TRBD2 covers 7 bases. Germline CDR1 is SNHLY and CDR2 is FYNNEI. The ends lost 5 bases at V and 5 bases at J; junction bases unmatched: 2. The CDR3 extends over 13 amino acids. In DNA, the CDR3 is TGTGCCAGCAGTAGGACTAGGACCGGGGAGCTGTTTTTT. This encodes CASSRTRTGELFF. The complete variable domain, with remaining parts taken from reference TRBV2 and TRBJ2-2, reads EPEVTQTPSHQVTQMGQEVILRCVPISNHLYFYWYRQILGQKVEFLVSFYNNEISEKSEIFDDQFSVERPDGSNFTLKIRSTKLEDSAMYFCASSRTRTGELFFGEGSRLTVL.

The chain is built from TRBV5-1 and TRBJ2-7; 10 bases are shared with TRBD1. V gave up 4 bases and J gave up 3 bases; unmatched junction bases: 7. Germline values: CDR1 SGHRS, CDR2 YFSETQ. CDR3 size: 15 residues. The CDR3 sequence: CASSPGRTGGYEQYF. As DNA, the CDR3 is TGCGCCAGCAGCCCCGGACGGACAGGGGGCTACGAGCAGTACTTC.

The CDR3 loop reads CASSSQGFTYGYTF. For the CDR3, the DNA is TGTGCCAGCAGCTCCCAAGGCTTTACCTATGGCTACACCTTC. V usage is TRBV7-9 and J usage is TRBJ1-2, with D unclear. Per the germline V gene, CDR1 is SEHNR and CDR2 is FQNEAQ (reference sequence). The V and J ends lost 4 bases and 4 bases respectively, with 13 bases between them. This CDR3 contains 14 residues.

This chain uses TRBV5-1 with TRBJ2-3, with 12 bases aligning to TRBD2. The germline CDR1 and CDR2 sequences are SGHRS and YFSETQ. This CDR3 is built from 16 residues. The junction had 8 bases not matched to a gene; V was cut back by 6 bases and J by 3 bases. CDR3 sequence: CASTTGLAGSTDTQYF. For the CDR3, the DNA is TGCGCCAGCACCACCGGACTAGCGGGATCGACAGATACGCAGTATTTT.

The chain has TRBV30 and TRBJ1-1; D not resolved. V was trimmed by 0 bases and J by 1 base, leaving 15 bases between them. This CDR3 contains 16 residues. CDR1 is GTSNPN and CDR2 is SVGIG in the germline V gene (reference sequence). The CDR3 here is CAWSVQNGMGNTEAFF. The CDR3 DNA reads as TGTGCCTGGAGTGTACAAAACGGAATGGGGAACACTGAAGCTTTCTTT.

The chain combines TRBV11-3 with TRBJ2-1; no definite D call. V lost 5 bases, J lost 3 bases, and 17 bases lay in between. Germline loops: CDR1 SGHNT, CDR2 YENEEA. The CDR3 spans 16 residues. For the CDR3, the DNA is TGTGCCAGCAGCCCCGGGCCGGAGAGGAACTACAATGAGCAGTTCTTC. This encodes CASSPGPERNYNEQFF.

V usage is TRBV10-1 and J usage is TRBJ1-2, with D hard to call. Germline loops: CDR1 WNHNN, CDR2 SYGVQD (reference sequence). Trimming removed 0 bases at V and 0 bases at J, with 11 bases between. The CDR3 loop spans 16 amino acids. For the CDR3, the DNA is TGCGCCAGCAGTGAGTCCCATGGACCGCCTAACTATGGCTACACCTTC. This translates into CASSESHGPPNYGYTF.

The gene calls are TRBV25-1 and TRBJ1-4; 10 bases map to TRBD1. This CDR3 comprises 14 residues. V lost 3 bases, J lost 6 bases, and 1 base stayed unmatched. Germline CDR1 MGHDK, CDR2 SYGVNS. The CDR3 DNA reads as TGTGCCAGCAGTGACGGGACAGGGGATGAAAAACTGTTTTTT. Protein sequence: CASSDGTGDEKLFF.

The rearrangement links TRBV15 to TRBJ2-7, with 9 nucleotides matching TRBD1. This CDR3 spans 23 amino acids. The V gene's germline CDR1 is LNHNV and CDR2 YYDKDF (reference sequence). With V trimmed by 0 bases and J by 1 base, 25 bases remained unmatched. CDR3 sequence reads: CATSRDYGYGGTGYVRWSYEQYF. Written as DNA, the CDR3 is TGTGCCACCAGCAGAGATTACGGTTATGGTGGGACAGGGTACGTTCGTTGGTCCTACGAGCAGTACTTC.

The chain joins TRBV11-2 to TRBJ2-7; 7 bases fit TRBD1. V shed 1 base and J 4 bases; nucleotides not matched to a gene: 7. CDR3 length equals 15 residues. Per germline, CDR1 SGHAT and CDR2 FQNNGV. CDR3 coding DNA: TGTGCCAGCAGCTTAGGGGCAGGGGGTGAATACGAGCAGTACTTC. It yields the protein CASSLGAGGEYEQYF.

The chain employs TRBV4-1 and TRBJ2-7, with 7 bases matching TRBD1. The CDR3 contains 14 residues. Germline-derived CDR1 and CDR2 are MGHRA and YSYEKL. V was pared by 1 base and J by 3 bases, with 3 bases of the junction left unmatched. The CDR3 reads CASSQVQGDYEQYF. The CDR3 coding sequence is TGCGCCAGCAGCCAAGTCCAGGGGGACTACGAGCAGTACTTC.